This TCR beta chain comes out of a study of blood T cell repertoires in COVID-19 (dated by TCRdb to 2019 to 2021). Concerning the study at large: Samples covering the acute and convalescent phases of COVID-19 were provided by collaborators in the United States, Italy and Spain. HLA class I and class II types, where available, came from metadata supplied by the sample provider rather than from assay-based typing. The repertoires were released in a freely available public database intended as a resource for research on the immune response to SARS-CoV-2. Samples were obtained from the ongoing ImmuneRACE study (first 160 participants) and from over 1,000 subjects provided by 6 global collaborators. Deeply sampled blood TCRbeta repertoires from subjects exposed to, actively infected with, or recovered from COVID-19 were included in the dataset. Nearly every sample came with metadata listing a de-identified subject ID, COVID-19 status, age in years and sex. The prospective study material was composed of cDNA or gDNA derived from T cells, B-cell-depleted T cells, or PBMCs.

Notes on this clone: The antigen this receptor binds is unknown. No quality values exist for individual bases; no much larger clone is one base distant.

Each collaborating institution followed its own protocols to collect whole blood in K2EDTA tubes. For TCRbeta analysis, collaborators shipped samples in one of three forms: frozen whole blood, isolated PBMCs, or DNA extracted from either of those sample types. Points the paper makes about the study in general: The quantity of clinical and demographic metadata differed by source and by participant and was supplied without curation.

TCRbeta CDR3 regions were amplified from genomic DNA by means of the immunoSEQ Assay, a bias-controlled multiplex PCR. On the study's bioinformatics: Within the assay, amplification of reference gene primers was used to estimate how many nucleated cells each sample contained. To quantify the absolute abundance of each unique TCRbeta CDR3 rearrangement, sequence reads were collapsed and filtered. For each sample, productive Simpson clonality was calculated as the square root of Simpson's diversity index across productive rearrangements. TCRdb holds this immuneACCESS table with in-frame rearrangements only. Some clones are missing; in checked studies, unresolved V genes explain under half, and the rest has no known cause. The V and J calls and the clone size are those of that table, but D and trimming were determined from the DNA. This sample comprises about 290,000 clones, around four fifths of them detected only once. The ten largest account for about 4% of the sample.

CDR1 LGHDT and CDR2 YNNKEL are derived from the germline V gene (reference sequence). V and J are trimmed by 4 bases and 1 base, and the gene matches miss 7 bases of the junction. Including the terminal cysteine and phenylalanine, the CDR3 comprises 17 residues. Of the read, only the CDR3 DNA is kept; its 51 bases are in frame from base 1. The sample consisted of peripheral blood. The receptor was derived from a woman in her forties or fifties with active or convalescent COVID-19. Rearrangement joined TRBV3-1 (or the pseudogene TRBV3-2) to TRBJ2-5, with TRBD2 matching 12 junction bases. At the DNA level, the sequence is TGTGCCAGCAGCCTCTATACTAGCGGGAGGCTCCAAGAGACCCAGTACTTC. It codes for CASSLYTSGRLQETQYF.